These 32 T cell receptor beta chains originate from one sample sequenced in a study of T cell changes during pregnancy in multiple sclerosis. TCRdb keeps only in-frame clones here, not all; method: immunoSEQ multiplex PCR. This sample carries roughly 45,000 clones, roughly 90% of them seen once, and the ten largest clones take around 4.7%. Sequences were derived from peripheral blood, sampled in the second trimester of pregnancy. Receptors were obtained from a female donor in good health, enrolled as a control in a pregnancy study.

This sequence joins TRBV25-1 and TRBJ2-3; 7 bases match TRBD2. The V gene end was trimmed by 2 bases and the J gene end by 4 bases; junction bases not matched to a gene: 9. CDR1 and CDR2 (germline): MGHDK, SYGVNS. The CDR3 loop spans 16 amino acids. The CDR3 sequence is CASSELIAGAPDTQYF. The DNA for the CDR3 is TGTGCCAGCAGTGAACTAATTGCGGGAGCCCCAGATACGCAGTATTTT. Variable domain in full (rest from reference TRBV25-1 and TRBJ2-3): EADIYQTPRYLVIGTGKKITLECSQTMGHDKMYWYQQDPGMELHLIHYSYGVNSTEKGDLSSESTVSRIRTEHFPLTLESARPSHTSQYLCASSELIAGAPDTQYFGPGTRLTVL.

The CDR3 DNA reads TGTGCCAGTAACTCGGGCGAGCAGTACTTC. Translated: CASNSGEQYF. V usage is TRBV19 and J usage is TRBJ2-7; D gene uncertain. The CDR3 totals 10 residues. Trimming left V 7 bases short and J 6 bases short, with 7 bases between. Germline loops: CDR1 LNHDA, CDR2 SQIVND (reference sequence).

V usage is TRBV5-1 and J usage is TRBJ2-1; D possibly corresponds to TRBD2 (5 bases). This CDR3 spans 13 amino acids. CDR1 and CDR2 (germline): SGHRS, YFSETQ. Trimming cost V 1 base and J 10 bases, with 12 bases left between them. CDR3 residues: CASSLSVSGEQFF. CDR3 DNA: TGCGCCAGCAGCTTGAGTGTGTCGGGGGAGCAGTTCTTC.

The chain links TRBV7-9 to TRBJ1-2; perhaps TRBD1 as D (6 bases). The V gene lost 6 bases and the J gene lost 5 bases, with 19 bases spanning the gap. The CDR3 loop spans 15 amino acids. CDR1 SEHNR and CDR2 FQNEAQ come from the germline V gene (reference sequence). CDR3 residues: CASSHDGGRIYGYTF. DNA for the CDR3: TGTGCCAGCAGTCACGACGGGGGGCGGATTTATGGCTACACCTTC.

This clone was seen only once. A read error is likely, as this CDR3 ends without the conserved phenylalanine or tryptophan. The DNA is omitted, as the CDR3 cannot be located on it reliably, and the CDR3 follows TCRdb's listing. The rearrangement joins TRBV5-1 to TRBJ2-7; the table's D call of TRBD2 was not tested on the DNA. The CDR3 is 11 amino acids long, termini counted. Germline V gene sequence: CDR1 SGHRS, CDR2 YFSETQ. The CDR3 loop is CASSLGGGLRP.

The chain is built from TRBV6-5 and TRBJ1-2, with D unclear. This CDR3 has 14 amino acids. CDR1 is MNHEY, CDR2 SVGAGI, per germline. V was trimmed by 4 bases and J by 4 bases, leaving 13 bases between them. The CDR3 protein is CASSLGGRTYGYTF. The CDR3 coding sequence is TGTGCCAGCAGTTTGGGAGGGAGGACCTATGGCTACACCTTC.

The CDR3 loop reads CASSSTSGNVRETQYF. CDR3 nucleotides: TGCGCCAGCAGCTCCACTAGCGGAAACGTCCGGGAGACCCAGTACTTC. This rearrangement joins TRBV5-1 to TRBJ2-5; the match to TRBD2 covers 8 bases. CDR1 is SGHRS and CDR2 is YFSETQ in the germline V gene. Unmatched junction bases numbered 12, after V lost 3 bases and J lost 5 bases. The CDR3 spans 16 residues.

The rearrangement joins TRBV27 to TRBJ2-7; 11 nucleotides match TRBD2. In germline, CDR1 is MNHEY, CDR2 SMNVEV (reference sequence). This CDR3 is 18 amino acids long. V lost 3 bases to trimming and J lost 2 bases; unmatched junction nucleotides: 12. CDR3 sequence: CASSFLGTPGLAAYEQYF. In nucleotides, the CDR3 is TGTGCCAGCAGTTTTCTTGGAACACCGGGACTAGCGGCCTACGAGCAGTACTTC.

CDR3 region: CASSIGRGQETQYF. For the CDR3, the DNA is TGTGCCAGTAGTATCGGTAGGGGCCAAGAGACCCAGTACTTC. The V call is TRBV19, the J call TRBJ2-5, with D perhaps TRBD1 (5 bases). Between the trimmed V and J ends, which lost 3 bases and 1 base, there was a span of 9 bases. Germline-derived CDR1 and CDR2 are LNHDA and SQIVND (reference sequence). This CDR3 has 14 amino acids.

J is TRBJ1-2 and V is TRBV2; 7 nucleotides match TRBD1. The CDR3 is made up of 15 amino acids. V dropped 5 bases and J dropped 0; count of bases not matched to a gene: 6. The V gene's germline CDR1 is SNHLY and CDR2 FYNNEI. CDR3 in amino acids: CASSPQGQTNYGYTF. CDR3 bases: TGTGCCAGCAGTCCCCAGGGACAGACTAACTATGGCTACACCTTC.

This clone has only a few counts. The gene calls are TRBV18 and TRBJ1-4; D not resolved. Germline V gene data show CDR1 as KGHSH and CDR2 as LQKENI. This CDR3 region has 13 residues. The V and J ends lost 2 bases and 8 bases respectively, with 9 bases between them. This CDR3 reads CASSPGLGEKLFF. The CDR3 DNA reads TGTGCCAGCTCACCAGGACTTGGGGAAAAACTGTTTTTT.

V is TRBV4-2 and J is TRBJ2-4; D possibly corresponds to TRBD2 (5 bases). This CDR3 is built from 17 residues. The V end lost 4 bases, the J end lost 6 bases, and 22 bases lay between the germline ends. Looked up from germline, CDR1 is LGHNA and CDR2 is YNFKEQ. The CDR3 loop is CASSPRGSVLEGNIQYF. In DNA form, the CDR3 reads TGTGCCAGCAGCCCTCGGGGTAGCGTTCTCGAAGGAAACATTCAGTACTTC.

CDR3 DNA sequence: TGCAGCGCGGACAGGGGTGGGGGCTATGGCTACACCTTC. Amino acid sequence: CSADRGGGYGYTF. This rearrangement joins TRBV29-1 to TRBJ1-2, with TRBD1 matching 9 bases. The CDR3 runs 13 residues. CDR1 and CDR2 from the germline V gene are SQVTM and ANQGSEA. With V trimmed by 7 bases and J by 4 bases, 7 bases remained unmatched.

V gene TRBV7-9 combines with J gene TRBJ1-4; 10 positions agree with TRBD1. Looked up from germline, CDR1 is SEHNR and CDR2 is FQNEAQ (reference sequence). The CDR3 loop spans 15 amino acids. The ends lost 5 bases at V and 6 bases at J; junction bases unmatched: 6. The chain's CDR3 is CASSDGGQGYEKLFF. CDR3 bases: TGTGCCAGCAGCGATGGGGGACAGGGGTATGAAAAACTGTTTTTT.

The chain has TRBV19 and TRBJ1-1, with TRBD1 as a possible D gene (5 bases). V lost 4 bases to trimming and J lost 2 bases, with 11 bases between them. The CDR3 runs to 14 residues. Germline V CDR1 and CDR2: LNHDA, SQIVND (reference sequence). CDR3 DNA: TGTGCCAGTAGTAAAGCGGGGGTTAACACTGAAGCTTTCTTT. Translation: CASSKAGVNTEAFF.

This clone was seen only once. The chain employs TRBV6-1 and TRBJ1-2, with D unresolved. CDR1 and CDR2 from the germline V gene are MNHNS and SASEGT. This CDR3 spans 13 amino acids. V shed 4 bases and J shed 3 bases, with 9 bases lying between them. The CDR3 DNA sequence: TGTGCCAGCAGTGGCGGACTCGACTATGGCTACACCTTC. This encodes CASSGGLDYGYTF.

CDR3 loop: CASSISLGTKWTQYF. Written as DNA, the CDR3 is TGTGCCAGTAGTATATCGCTTGGGACAAAGTGGACCCAGTACTTC. V is TRBV19 and J is TRBJ2-5; the D gene is possibly TRBD1 (6 bases). Trimming cost V 2 bases and J 7 bases, with 17 bases left between them. CDR1 is LNHDA and CDR2 is SQIVND in the germline V gene (reference sequence). The CDR3 has 15 residues.

This clone was recorded only once. V and J are TRBV7-2 and TRBJ1-5; D perhaps matches TRBD1 (6 bases). Germline assignment: CDR1 SGHTA and CDR2 FQGNSA. V gave up 5 bases and J gave up 2 bases, with 13 bases separating them. The CDR3 sequence is 15 residues long. CDR3 nucleotides: TGTGCCAGCAGCCCTCGCAGGGGTGGCAATCAGCCCCAGCATTTT. Its translation: CASSPRRGGNQPQHF.

As DNA, the CDR3 is TGTGCCTGGAGTGTACTGGCTCGCCGGGGGGACGAGCAGTACTTC. It is translated as CAWSVLARRGDEQYF. The chain employs TRBV30 and TRBJ2-7; 7 bases agree with TRBD2. This CDR3 is 15 amino acids long. The J segment lost 5 bases and the V segment lost 0 bases, leaving 10 bases of the junction unmatched. In germline, CDR1 is GTSNPN, CDR2 SVGIG (reference sequence).

The chain uses TRBV30 and TRBJ1-3; D gene unclear. Germline loops: CDR1 GTSNPN, CDR2 SVGIG (reference sequence). Trimming shortened V by 2 bases and J by 1 base, and 3 bases separated the two germline ends. The CDR3 consists of 12 residues. CDR3 in DNA: TGTGCCTGGAGTCAATCTGGAAACACCATATATTTT. It codes for CAWSQSGNTIYF.

The chain's CDR3 is CASSYSVQGSNTEAFF. In nucleotides, the CDR3 is TGTGCCAGCAGTTACTCGGTACAGGGGTCGAACACTGAAGCTTTCTTT. The V call is TRBV6-5, the J call TRBJ1-1; 7 bases are shared with TRBD1. Trimming removed 0 bases from V and 1 base from J; junction bases left unmatched: 5. The CDR3 length is 16 residues. Germline V gene lookup returns CDR1 MNHEY and CDR2 SVGAGI.

The gene calls are TRBV19 and TRBJ1-1; D unclear. Germline V gives CDR1 LNHDA, CDR2 SQIVND (reference sequence). CDR3 length: 13 amino acids. V was trimmed by 7 bases and J by 0 bases, leaving 9 bases between them. CDR3 DNA sequence: TGTGCCAGTAAAGGAGTTATGAACACTGAAGCTTTCTTT. Its translation is CASKGVMNTEAFF.

The chain recombines TRBV12-5 with TRBJ2-7; TRBD1 matches 8 bases. V shed 6 bases and J 1 base; nucleotides not matched to a gene: 5. This CDR3 contains 14 residues. CDR1 is LGHNT and CDR2 is FRNRAP in the germline V gene. The CDR3 loop is CASGDRGGSYEQYF. The CDR3 region has the DNA TGTGCTAGTGGCGACAGGGGTGGGTCCTACGAGCAGTACTTC.

The J gene is TRBJ2-3, the V gene TRBV5-6; perhaps TRBD2 as D (6 bases). The V end was cut by 3 bases, the J end by 5 bases, with 7 bases between. The CDR3 totals 12 residues. The V gene's germline CDR1 is SGHDT and CDR2 YYEEEE. CDR3 sequence (DNA): TGTGCCAGCAGCTCGACTAGAGATACGCAGTATTTT. It is translated as CASSSTRDTQYF.

This clone appeared a single time. The V and J genes are TRBV12-5 and TRBJ2-3, with D possibly matching TRBD2 (6 bases). Trimming removed 0 bases from V and 0 bases from J, with 25 bases in between. Germline values: CDR1 LGHNT, CDR2 FRNRAP. CDR3 size: 21 residues. CDR3: CASGLVLLWAGNQTSTDTQYF. CDR3 bases: TGTGCTAGTGGTTTGGTACTCTTATGGGCGGGGAACCAAACTAGCACAGATACGCAGTATTTT. The whole variable domain, filled in from reference TRBV12-5 and TRBJ2-3, reads DARVTQTPRHKVTEMGQEVTMRCQPILGHNTVFWYRQTMMQGLELLAYFRNRAPLDDSGMPKDRFSAEMPDATLATLKIQPSEPRDSAVYFCASGLVLLWAGNQTSTDTQYFGPGTRLTVL.

The chain is built from TRBV7-9 and TRBJ1-5; D remains ambiguous. This CDR3 spans 14 amino acids. The germline V and J ends were trimmed by 5 bases and 4 bases, with 12 bases remaining between them. Germline V lookup: CDR1 SEHNR, CDR2 FQNEAQ (reference sequence). In DNA, the CDR3 is TGTGCCAGCAGCCTTATGACACAAAATCAGCCCCAGCATTTT. Translating gives CASSLMTQNQPQHF.

The CDR3 reads CASSLPSATPYGYTF. The CDR3, as DNA: TGTGCCAGCAGTCTCCCCAGCGCGACGCCTTATGGCTACACCTTC. The chain uses TRBV28 and TRBJ1-2; D unclear. Germline CDR1 and CDR2: MDHEN and SYDVKM. The CDR3 consists of 15 residues. V lost 5 bases to trimming and J lost 5 bases, with 18 bases between them.

The CDR3 sequence: CASSQSGFTTDTQYF. CDR3 DNA: TGCGCCAGCAGCCAATCGGGGTTTACGACAGATACGCAGTATTTT. This chain joins TRBV4-3 and TRBJ2-3, with a tentative D call TRBD2 (5 bases). The CDR3 loop spans 15 amino acids. The V end lost 2 bases, the J end lost 3 bases, and 12 bases lay between the germline ends. In germline, CDR1 is LGHNA, CDR2 YSLEER.

The V gene is TRBV5-4, the J gene TRBJ2-7; TRBD2 might be the D (6 bases). Per germline, CDR1 SGHNT and CDR2 YYREEE (reference sequence). Trimming stripped 1 base from V and 2 bases from J, with 7 bases between. The CDR3 runs to 13 residues. This CDR3 reads CASSLRGTYEQYF. As DNA, the CDR3 is TGTGCCAGCAGCTTGCGGGGGACCTACGAGCAGTACTTC.

The rearrangement links TRBV7-9 to TRBJ1-6, with 7 positions matching TRBD1. The CDR3 is 17 amino acids. J was trimmed by 9 bases and V by 5 bases; bases with no gene match: 16. Germline assignment: CDR1 SEHNR and CDR2 FQNEAQ (reference sequence). The CDR3 is CASSTHDRDGIRSPLHF. The CDR3 region has the DNA TGTGCCAGCAGCACCCATGACAGGGACGGGATACGTTCACCCCTCCACTTT.

The chain combines TRBV7-7 with TRBJ2-5; D may be TRBD2 (6 bases). Per germline, CDR1 SSHAT and CDR2 FNYEAQ (reference sequence). The CDR3 is 15 residues long. With 0 bases removed from V and 1 base from J, the gap between germline ends came to 9 bases. The CDR3, as DNA: TGTGCCAGCAGCTTAGCGGGGGGAATCCAAGAGACCCAGTACTTC. Its translation is CASSLAGGIQETQYF.

The chain has TRBV5-4 and TRBJ1-1, with 9 nucleotides matching TRBD1. V lost 0 bases and J lost 4; bases outside the gene matches: 7. This CDR3 has 16 amino acids. Germline CDR1 and CDR2: SGHNT and YYREEE (reference sequence). The CDR3 sequence: CASSLAHRGQGTEAFF. CDR3 bases: TGTGCCAGCAGCTTGGCCCACAGGGGGCAGGGCACTGAAGCTTTCTTT.